The T cell receptor beta chain described here comes from a study of immune evolution from preneoplasia to lung adenocarcinoma. Whole-study findings and limits: Normal lung had highest clonality; later lesions appeared denser, more diverse. Top clone frequencies peaked in normal lung, apparently declining through invasive adenocarcinoma.

Concerning this clone itself: The antigen remains unidentified.

Germline V gene lookup returns CDR1 MDHEN and CDR2 SYDVKM. CDR3 length: 15 residues. After removal of 6 bases from V and 5 bases from J, the junction contained 9 bases not matched to a gene. Two lung cancer pathologists independently confirmed each histologic diagnosis. The protocol was immunoSEQ multiplex PCR, while the TCRdb copy is restricted to in-frame clones and leaves out a portion. The sample has 35,000 to 40,000 clones, roughly 74% seen once. This TCR was sampled from a person in their sixties with lung adenocarcinoma. This rearrangement joins TRBV28 to TRBJ1-4, with TRBD1 identical over 7 bases. The source material was FFPE invasive lung adenocarcinoma tissue. The CDR3 DNA is TGTGCCAGCAGGCCCCCGGGACAGAACAATGAAAAACTGTTTTTT. Translated: CASRPPGQNNEKLFF. Full variable domain (outside the CDR3, taken from reference TRBV28 and TRBJ1-4): DVKVTQSSRYLVKRTGEKVFLECVQDMDHENMFWYRQDPGLGLRLIYFSYDVKMKEKGDIPEGYSVSREKKERFSLILESASTNQTSMYLCASRPPGQNNEKLFFGSGTQLSVL.